The 25 T cell receptor beta chains listed next were all sequenced from one sample in a study of T cell responses to AZD1222 COVID-19 vaccine. TCRdb's table, derived via immunoSEQ multiplex PCR, lists solely in-frame clones and lacks some. The sample has just over 150,000 clones; roughly 90% are singletons. Sequenced material: peripheral blood, taken 28 days after the second AZD1222 dose. The receptors stem from an adult who received the AZD1222 COVID-19 vaccine.

V is TRBV6-1 and J is TRBJ1-2; tentatively, D is TRBD1 (6 bases). Germline CDR1 MNHNS, CDR2 SASEGT. V shed 2 bases and J shed 0 bases, with 13 bases lying between them. The CDR3 runs 16 residues. This CDR3 is CASSENRVGSNYGYTF. The CDR3 nucleotides are TGTGCCAGCAGTGAAAACAGGGTAGGGTCTAACTATGGCTACACCTTC.

This clone was seen just once. The rearrangement links TRBV3-1 (or the pseudogene TRBV3-2) to TRBJ1-1, with D unresolved. V shed 4 bases and J shed 2 bases, with 5 bases lying between them. CDR3 length: 12 amino acids. The V gene's germline CDR1 is LGHDT and CDR2 YNNKEL (reference sequence). DNA of the CDR3: TGTGCCAGCAGCCGACACAACACTGAAGCTTTCTTT. It encodes CASSRHNTEAFF.

V is TRBV14 and J is TRBJ2-1; the D call may be TRBD1 or TRBD2 (6 bases each). The CDR3 has 19 residues. Germline CDR1 is SGHDN and CDR2 is FVKESK. V dropped 0 bases and J dropped 4 bases, with 22 bases sitting between them. The DNA for the CDR3 is TGTGCCAGCAGCCAAGATACGGGGGCCGGGCAATATGTTTACAATGAGCAGTTCTTC. Protein sequence: CASSQDTGAGQYVYNEQFF.

This chain uses TRBV4-1 with TRBJ1-5; a weak D match, TRBD1 (6 bases). The CDR3 contains 16 residues. Per the germline V gene, CDR1 is MGHRA and CDR2 is YSYEKL. The ends were cut back, 0 bases at V and 0 bases at J, with 9 bases in the middle. CDR3 in amino acids: CASSQEGRGSNQPQHF. The CDR3 DNA sequence: TGCGCCAGCAGCCAAGAGGGCAGGGGTAGCAATCAGCCCCAGCATTTT.

CDR3 in amino acids: CASNPQGLNTEAFF. CDR3 in DNA: TGTGCCAGCAACCCACAGGGACTGAACACTGAAGCTTTCTTT. The J gene is TRBJ1-1, the V gene TRBV2; TRBD1 is a possible D gene (6 bases). V lost 7 bases and J 0 bases, leaving 12 bases between the germline ends. CDR1 and CDR2 (germline): SNHLY, FYNNEI. The CDR3 is 14 residues long.

The rearrangement joins TRBV27 to TRBJ2-7; tentative D call: TRBD1 (6 bases). This CDR3 spans 14 amino acids. Trimming pared 0 bases from V and 2 bases from J, leaving 8 bases between. CDR1 is MNHEY and CDR2 is SMNVEV in the germline V gene (reference sequence). The CDR3 coding sequence is TGTGCCAGCAGTTTATCGGCAGGGGCCTACGAGCAGTACTTC. Protein product: CASSLSAGAYEQYF.

This clone was observed a handful of times. The rearrangement joins TRBV18 to TRBJ2-7; the D is unclear. This CDR3 has 13 amino acids. CDR1 and CDR2 from the germline V gene are KGHSH and LQKENI. V was trimmed by 0 bases and J by 6 bases, leaving 9 bases between them. The CDR3 loop reads CASSPPVAPEQYF. CDR3 coding DNA: TGTGCCAGCTCACCACCGGTTGCTCCCGAGCAGTACTTC. Together with reference TRBV18 and TRBJ2-7, the CDR3 gives the full variable domain: NAGVMQNPRHLVRRRGQEARLRCSPMKGHSHVYWYRQLPEEGLKFMVYLQKENIIDESGMPKERFSAEFPKEGPSILRIQQVVRGDSAAYFCASSPPVAPEQYFGPGTRLTVT.

V is TRBV5-6 and J is TRBJ1-4, with D hard to call. With 4 bases removed from V and 8 bases from J, the gap between germline ends came to 15 bases. The length of the CDR3 is 14 residues. Germline lookup yields CDR1 SGHDT and CDR2 YYEEEE. CDR3 sequence (DNA): TGTGCCAGCAGCCGCCATGGGATGGAGGAAAAACTGTTTTTT. It codes for CASSRHGMEEKLFF.

DNA for the CDR3: TGTGCCTGGTCACCGGGACAGGGCTTCTATGGCTACACCTTC. It translates to CAWSPGQGFYGYTF. V and J are TRBV30 and TRBJ1-2, with 9 bases fitting TRBD1. Germline V gene lookup returns CDR1 GTSNPN and CDR2 SVGIG (reference sequence). J lost 4 bases, V lost 5 bases, and 8 bases had no gene match. The CDR3 covers 14 residues.

This chain links TRBV3-1 (or the pseudogene TRBV3-2) with TRBJ1-5; maybe TRBD1 (5 bases). The length of the CDR3 is 16 residues. CDR1 and CDR2 (germline): LGHDT, YNNKEL (reference sequence). V lost 0 bases and J lost 7, with 16 bases in between. In nucleotides, the CDR3 is TGTGCCAGCAGCCAAGATTTCCAGGGTGGGCAACAGCCCCAGCATTTT. Translation: CASSQDFQGGQQPQHF.

This clone was counted once. The genes are TRBV4-2 and TRBJ2-3; weak D call: TRBD1 (6 bases). This CDR3 is built from 16 residues. The V and J ends lost 0 bases and 4 bases respectively, with 14 bases between them. Germline V gene lookup returns CDR1 LGHNA and CDR2 YNFKEQ. The CDR3 coding sequence is TGTGCCAGCAGCCAAGATGTGCAGAAGGGGGCAGATACGCAGTATTTT. Translated, it gives CASSQDVQKGADTQYF.

V and J are TRBV5-1 and TRBJ2-7; the D gene could be TRBD1 or TRBD2 (6 bases each). The CDR3 is 16 amino acids. The V gene lost 5 bases and the J gene lost 2 bases, with 20 bases spanning the gap. From germline, CDR1 is SGHRS and CDR2 YFSETQ. Here the CDR3 DNA reads TGCGCCAGCAGGGGAGGCTATACGGACAGCACCTACGAGCAGTACTTC. Residues: CASRGGYTDSTYEQYF.

The rearrangement uses TRBV19 and TRBJ1-5; D perhaps matches TRBD1 (6 bases). The germline V gene encodes CDR1 LNHDA and CDR2 SQIVND (reference sequence). The CDR3 sequence is 15 residues long. Trimming removed 1 base at V and 9 bases at J, with 16 bases between. DNA of the CDR3: TGTGCCAGTAGTATAGGAGGGGGGCACGGTGGGCCCCAGCATTTT. Residues: CASSIGGGHGGPQHF. Supplemented by reference TRBV19 and TRBJ1-5, the full variable domain reads DGGITQSPKYLFRKEGQNVTLSCEQNLNHDAMYWYRQDPGQGLRLIYYSQIVNDFQKGDIAEGYSVSREKKESFPLTVTSAQKNPTAFYLCASSIGGGHGGPQHFGDGTRLSIL.

This chain links TRBV18 with TRBJ1-2; no reliable D call. Germline V gives CDR1 KGHSH, CDR2 LQKENI. This CDR3 is built from 13 residues. The V end was cut by 3 bases, the J end by 2 bases, with 7 bases between. The CDR3 sequence: CASSPGQNYGYTF. CDR3 nucleotide sequence: TGTGCCAGCTCACCGGGCCAGAACTATGGCTACACCTTC.

The genes are TRBV19 and TRBJ2-7, with 9 bases matching TRBD1. Trimming at V came to 5 bases and at J to 6 bases, leaving 11 bases not matched to a gene. Germline V gene sequence: CDR1 LNHDA, CDR2 SQIVND (reference sequence). This CDR3 contains 15 residues. The CDR3 region has the DNA TGTGCCAGTAGTGCGGGACAGGGTGTTCTGGTCGAGCAGTACTTC. Its translation is CASSAGQGVLVEQYF. The full variable domain, rest sourced from reference TRBV19 and TRBJ2-7, is DGGITQSPKYLFRKEGQNVTLSCEQNLNHDAMYWYRQDPGQGLRLIYYSQIVNDFQKGDIAEGYSVSREKKESFPLTVTSAQKNPTAFYLCASSAGQGVLVEQYFGPGTRLTVT.

The chain's CDR3 is CASSVDGNYNEQFF. The CDR3, as DNA: TGTGCCAGCAGCGTAGACGGGAACTACAATGAGCAGTTCTTC. The chain joins TRBV9 to TRBJ2-1; D is perhaps TRBD2 (5 bases). Deletions cut 0 bases from V and 3 bases from J, with 7 bases between. Germline CDR1 and CDR2: SGDLS and YYNGEE. The CDR3 extends over 14 amino acids.

V is TRBV3-1 (or the pseudogene TRBV3-2) and J is TRBJ1-3; the D is unclear. The germline gives CDR1 LGHDT, CDR2 YNNKEL (reference sequence). This CDR3 is 17 amino acids long. With 2 bases removed from V and 0 bases from J, the gap between germline ends came to 14 bases. CDR3 region: CASSQTRKGSSGNTIYF. CDR3 DNA sequence: TGTGCCAGCAGCCAAACGAGAAAAGGTAGCTCTGGAAACACCATATATTTT.

This rearrangement joins TRBV6-2 or TRBV6-3 to TRBJ1-5; 8 bases are a match to TRBD1. CDR1 is MNHEY and CDR2 is SVGEGT in the germline V gene. V gave up 5 bases and J gave up 3 bases; unmatched junction bases: 9. The CDR3 has 16 amino acids. In DNA form, the CDR3 reads TGTGCCAGCAGTACGCCCGACAGGGGCCCCAATCAGCCCCAGCATTTT. Translating it yields CASSTPDRGPNQPQHF.

This clone has a single count. The genes are TRBV5-4 and TRBJ2-6; D is perhaps TRBD1 or TRBD2 (6 bases each). V was clipped by 2 bases and J by 0 bases, with 12 bases between them. This CDR3 comprises 17 residues. Germline CDR1 and CDR2: SGHNT and YYREEE (reference sequence). The chain's CDR3 is CASSFQGRGSGANVLTF. The CDR3 nucleotides are TGTGCCAGCAGCTTCCAGGGGCGGGGCTCTGGGGCCAACGTCCTGACTTTC.

The genes are TRBV6-5 and TRBJ2-1; D possibly corresponds to TRBD2 (6 bases). CDR1 is MNHEY, CDR2 SVGAGI, per germline. The CDR3 covers 15 residues. Trimming pared 0 bases from V and 7 bases from J, leaving 13 bases between. The DNA of the CDR3 is TGTGCCAGCAGTTACTCGAGGCTGAGCGGGAATGAGCAGTTCTTC. This codes for CASSYSRLSGNEQFF.

This clone was observed a few times. The CDR3 DNA is TGTGCCAGCACCCGACTTTCCACCGGGGAGCTGTTTTTT. Protein product: CASTRLSTGELFF. V and J are TRBV12-3 or TRBV12-4 and TRBJ2-2, with no clear D. V lost 7 bases to trimming and J lost 4 bases, with 10 bases between them. This CDR3 has 13 amino acids.

CDR3 sequence (DNA): TGTGCCAGCGCCCGACGAGGCGAGAACACCGGGGAGCTGTTTTTT. Encoded protein: CASARRGENTGELFF. This chain joins TRBV18 and TRBJ2-2, with D unclear. This CDR3 is built from 15 residues. The ends were cut back, 8 bases at V and 1 base at J, with 14 bases in the middle. Germline CDR1 reads KGHSH; CDR2 reads LQKENI. Variable domain in full (rest from reference TRBV18 and TRBJ2-2): NAGVMQNPRHLVRRRGQEARLRCSPMKGHSHVYWYRQLPEEGLKFMVYLQKENIIDESGMPKERFSAEFPKEGPSILRIQQVVRGDSAAYFCASARRGENTGELFFGEGSRLTVL.

The chain carries TRBV20-1 and TRBJ1-5; D gene unclear. Per germline, CDR1 DFQATT and CDR2 SNEGSKA (reference sequence). CDR3 length: 8 amino acids. The V gene lost 6 bases and the J gene lost 11 bases, with 5 bases spanning the gap. The CDR3 DNA reads as TGCAGTGCCGGGACCCAGCATTTT. Protein sequence: CSAGTQHF.

CDR3 in amino acids: CASSLGTGNSPLHF. The CDR3 DNA reads as TGTGCCAGCAGTCTCGGGACAGGGAATTCACCCCTCCACTTT. The V gene is TRBV28, the J gene TRBJ1-6; 9 bases are shared with TRBD1. The CDR3 consists of 14 residues. Germline CDR1 and CDR2: MDHEN and SYDVKM. V trimming: 5 bases; J trimming: 7 bases; junction bases outside the gene matches: 3.

This clone was recorded a few times. The rearrangement joins TRBV5-1 to TRBJ2-2; TRBD2 aligns across 11 bases. The CDR3 extends over 21 amino acids. The trim removed 10 bases at V and 3 bases at J, leaving 26 bases unmatched. Germline V gene data show CDR1 as SGHRS and CDR2 as YFSETQ. The CDR3 nucleotides read TGCGCCCAGCGGTCCCGAACGGCTAGCGGGAGGTCGGATAAGGACACCGGGGAGCTGTTTTTT. This encodes CAQRSRTASGRSDKDTGELFF.